Presented here are 29 T cell receptor beta chains from one specimen sequenced in a study of siplizumab effects on memory and regulatory T cells. Libraries were prepared by immunoSEQ multiplex PCR; TCRdb keeps only in-frame clonotypes and omits some of them. Among about 94,000 clones listed, roughly 94% were seen once. The sample comprised non-Treg CD4+ T cells sorted from blood. These receptors all come from a human donor in good health.

The J gene is TRBJ2-7, the V gene TRBV19; tentatively, D is TRBD1 or TRBD2 (5 bases each). Germline V gene lookup returns CDR1 LNHDA and CDR2 SQIVND (reference sequence). The CDR3 runs 15 residues. Deletions cut 3 bases from V and 2 bases from J, with 14 bases between. CDR3 sequence reads: CASSISGTETYEQYF. CDR3 sequence (DNA): TGTGCCAGTAGTATCTCTGGGACGGAGACCTACGAGCAGTACTTC.

The chain employs TRBV30 and TRBJ2-6, with D possibly TRBD1 on 7 matching bases. The V and J ends lost 3 bases and 2 bases respectively, with 14 bases between them. The CDR3 has 16 amino acids. CDR1 and CDR2 (germline): GTSNPN, SVGIG (reference sequence). The CDR3 nucleotides read TGTGCCTGGAGGGTAGGAGGGGGCACTGGGGCCAACGTCCTGACTTTC. This gives the protein CAWRVGGGTGANVLTF.

The chain is built from TRBV5-1 and TRBJ2-5, with D possibly TRBD2 on 6 matching bases. The CDR3 consists of 15 residues. The germline V and J ends were trimmed by 3 bases and 4 bases, with 16 bases remaining between them. Germline V gene lookup returns CDR1 SGHRS and CDR2 YFSETQ. The CDR3 sequence is CASSSMAGGSETQYF. The CDR3 coding sequence is TGCGCCAGCAGCTCTATGGCTGGGGGGTCAGAGACCCAGTACTTC.

This chain connects TRBV6-5 to TRBJ2-2; a possible D gene is TRBD2 (6 bases). The CDR3 runs 16 residues. Trimming removed 4 bases at V and 0 bases at J, with 12 bases between. Germline V gives CDR1 MNHEY, CDR2 SVGAGI. Here the CDR3 reads CASSSPSDSNTGELFF. CDR3 nucleotide sequence: TGTGCCAGCAGTTCCCCTAGCGACTCGAACACCGGGGAGCTGTTTTTT.

This rearrangement joins TRBV12-5 to TRBJ2-2; D gene unclear. CDR3 length: 15 amino acids. CDR1 LGHNT and CDR2 FRNRAP come from the germline V gene. V lost 2 bases and J lost 0, with 7 bases in between. CDR3 sequence reads: CASGLILANTGELFF. The CDR3 nucleotides are TGTGCTAGTGGTTTGATCTTGGCGAACACCGGGGAGCTGTTTTTT.

The chain combines TRBV6-1 with TRBJ2-7, with 7 bases fitting TRBD1. The V gene's germline CDR1 is MNHNS and CDR2 SASEGT. Trimming removed 4 bases from V and 6 bases from J; junction bases left unmatched: 6. The CDR3 runs 13 residues. The CDR3 here is CASSGDRVGEQYF. The CDR3 DNA reads as TGTGCCAGCAGTGGAGACAGGGTAGGCGAGCAGTACTTC.

The chain employs TRBV15 and TRBJ2-1, with 10 bases lining up with TRBD2. Losses at the gene ends were 3 bases for V and 4 bases for J; bases not matched to a gene: 3. CDR3 length: 15 residues. Germline assignment: CDR1 LNHNV and CDR2 YYDKDF (reference sequence). The CDR3 sequence: CATSSLAGGYNEQFF. For the CDR3, the DNA is TGTGCCACCAGCAGCTTAGCGGGAGGATACAATGAGCAGTTCTTC.

The rearrangement uses TRBV5-5 and TRBJ1-4, with TRBD1 matching 8 bases. Germline V CDR1 and CDR2: SGHKS, YYEKEE (reference sequence). V lost 2 bases and J lost 1; bases outside the gene matches: 1. The CDR3 extends over 15 amino acids. CDR3 amino acids: CASSFTGGTNEKLFF. CDR3 sequence (DNA): TGTGCCAGCAGCTTTACAGGGGGAACTAATGAAAAACTGTTTTTT.

V is TRBV7-8 and J is TRBJ2-7, with 9 bases matching TRBD2. Unmatched junction bases numbered 8, after V lost 5 bases and J lost 0 bases. In germline, CDR1 is SGHVS, CDR2 FQNEAQ. This CDR3 contains 16 residues. The chain's CDR3 is CASSQSSGTHSYEQYF. The CDR3 coding sequence is TGTGCCAGCAGCCAGTCTAGCGGGACCCACTCCTACGAGCAGTACTTC. Supplemented by reference TRBV7-8 and TRBJ2-7, the full variable domain reads GAGVSQSPRYKVAKRGQDVALRCDPISGHVSLFWYQQALGQGPEFLTYFQNEAQLDKSGLPSDRFFAERPEGSVSTLKIQRTQQEDSAVYLCASSQSSGTHSYEQYFGPGTRLTVT.

The V gene is TRBV30, the J gene TRBJ1-2; D is uncertain. The CDR3 extends over 12 amino acids. The V and J ends lost 3 bases and 1 base respectively, with 6 bases between them. The germline gives CDR1 GTSNPN, CDR2 SVGIG (reference sequence). DNA for the CDR3: TGTGCCTGGAGGACGGTTAACTATGGCTACACCTTC. Translating it yields CAWRTVNYGYTF. Based on the CDR3 plus reference TRBV30 and TRBJ1-2, the full variable domain is SQTIHQWPATLVQPVGSPLSLECTVEGTSNPNLYWYRQAAGRGLQLLFYSVGIGQISSEVPQNLSASRPQDRQFILSSKKLLLSDSGFYLCAWRTVNYGYTFGSGTRLTVV.

V usage is TRBV7-9 and J usage is TRBJ2-7; 10 positions match TRBD2. The junction had 7 bases not matched to a gene; V was cut back by 0 bases and J by 5 bases. The CDR3 extends over 16 amino acids. Germline lookup yields CDR1 SEHNR and CDR2 FQNEAQ (reference sequence). This chain's CDR3 is CASSLAASGRSHEQYF. CDR3 in DNA: TGTGCCAGCAGCTTAGCTGCTAGCGGGAGATCACACGAGCAGTACTTC.

The chain uses TRBV30 and TRBJ1-4; D gene unclear. V lost 0 bases and J 7 bases, leaving 9 bases between the germline ends. Looked up from germline, CDR1 is GTSNPN and CDR2 is SVGIG (reference sequence). This CDR3 contains 13 residues. This CDR3 is CAWSVGFGEKLFF. The CDR3 nucleotides read TGTGCCTGGAGTGTCGGATTTGGTGAAAAACTGTTTTTT.

Details on this clone: Additional DNA sequences in this sample encode the identical CDR3. The rearrangement uses TRBV5-6 and TRBJ2-3; no firm D call. V lost 1 base and J lost 1, with 4 bases in between. Germline V CDR1 and CDR2: SGHDT, YYEEEE. The CDR3 is 13 residues long. As DNA, the CDR3 is TGTGCCAGCAGCTTGTGGGGCACAGATACGCAGTATTTT. Its translation is CASSLWGTDTQYF.

The J gene is TRBJ2-3, the V gene TRBV6-6, with 11 bases aligning to TRBD2. This CDR3 is 16 amino acids long. Germline CDR1 is MNHNY and CDR2 is SVGAGI (reference sequence). V was clipped by 5 bases and J by 2 bases; unmatched bases: 6. The CDR3 here is CASSSGTSGPTDTQYF. For the CDR3, the DNA is TGTGCCAGCAGTAGCGGGACTAGCGGACCCACAGATACGCAGTATTTT.

This clone was counted between two and nine times. The chain couples TRBV30 to TRBJ2-7; D is ambiguous. This CDR3 has 13 residues. CDR1 and CDR2 (germline): GTSNPN, SVGIG (reference sequence). V was pared by 2 bases and J by 2 bases, with 10 bases between. This CDR3 reads CAWSRPYAYEQYF. For the CDR3, the DNA is TGTGCCTGGAGTCGCCCCTACGCCTACGAGCAGTACTTC.

The gene calls are TRBV19 and TRBJ2-5; perhaps TRBD2 as D (5 bases). Deletions cut 7 bases from V and 5 bases from J, with 14 bases between. Germline assignment: CDR1 LNHDA and CDR2 SQIVND (reference sequence). CDR3 length: 13 amino acids. CDR3: CASNNGVWETQYF. The CDR3 DNA reads TGTGCCAGTAATAACGGGGTTTGGGAGACCCAGTACTTC. The full variable domain, its missing parts supplied by reference TRBV19 and TRBJ2-5, is DGGITQSPKYLFRKEGQNVTLSCEQNLNHDAMYWYRQDPGQGLRLIYYSQIVNDFQKGDIAEGYSVSREKKESFPLTVTSAQKNPTAFYLCASNNGVWETQYFGPGTRLLVL.

V usage is TRBV30 and J usage is TRBJ1-5; maybe TRBD1 (5 bases). V was clipped by 2 bases and J by 7 bases, with 12 bases between them. The germline CDR1 and CDR2 sequences are GTSNPN and SVGIG (reference sequence). The CDR3 has 13 residues. The CDR3 region has the DNA TGTGCCTGGAGTACAGGTAATGGCCAGCCCCAGCATTTT. It is translated as CAWSTGNGQPQHF.

In this sample, this clone turned up once. The chain uses TRBV10-1 and TRBJ1-2; no reliable D call. The V gene lost 7 bases and the J gene lost 0 bases, with 9 bases spanning the gap. Per the germline V gene, CDR1 is WNHNN and CDR2 is SYGVQD (reference sequence). The CDR3 consists of 13 residues. Here the CDR3 DNA reads TGCGCCAGCAAGTTCAGTTCTAACTATGGCTACACCTTC. Its protein is CASKFSSNYGYTF.

The J gene is TRBJ2-3, the V gene TRBV6-5; D not resolved. Trimming stripped 6 bases from V and 0 bases from J, with 10 bases between. The CDR3 length is 14 residues. The germline V gene encodes CDR1 MNHEY and CDR2 SVGAGI. The CDR3 protein is CASRKTFSTDTQYF. CDR3 coding DNA: TGTGCCAGCAGGAAGACATTCAGCACAGATACGCAGTATTTT.

The chain joins TRBV2 to TRBJ1-1; D gene unclear. The CDR3 runs to 13 residues. The V and J ends lost 4 bases and 1 base respectively, with 7 bases between them. Germline CDR1 reads SNHLY; CDR2 reads FYNNEI. The CDR3 here is CASSVKTNTEAFF. CDR3 DNA: TGTGCCAGCAGTGTCAAGACGAACACTGAAGCTTTCTTT.

V and J are TRBV5-1 and TRBJ1-2; D is perhaps TRBD1 (5 bases). Germline CDR1 and CDR2: SGHRS and YFSETQ. This CDR3 spans 13 amino acids. V was trimmed by 3 bases and J by 2 bases, leaving 8 bases between them. This CDR3 is CASSSQENYGYTF. In DNA, the CDR3 is TGCGCCAGCAGCTCACAGGAGAACTATGGCTACACCTTC. The variable domain in full, completed from reference TRBV5-1 and TRBJ1-2, reads KAGVTQTPRYLIKTRGQQVTLSCSPISGHRSVSWYQQTPGQGLQFLFEYFSETQRNKGNFPGRFSGRQFSNSRSEMNVSTLELGDSALYLCASSSQENYGYTFGSGTRLTVV.

The gene calls are TRBV2 and TRBJ1-1; possibly TRBD1 for D (6 bases). The germline V and J ends were trimmed by 5 bases and 4 bases, with 14 bases remaining between them. This CDR3 is 14 amino acids long. Germline V gene lookup returns CDR1 SNHLY and CDR2 FYNNEI. Here the CDR3 DNA reads TGTGCCAGCAGTCCACAGGGTTTTGGCACTGAAGCTTTCTTT. Translated: CASSPQGFGTEAFF.

In DNA, the CDR3 is TGCGCCAGCAGCGACGGGACGGGACTGGGCGGGCAGTACTTC. Translating gives CASSDGTGLGGQYF. V is TRBV5-1 and J is TRBJ2-7; D perhaps matches TRBD2 (6 bases). Trimming cost V 4 bases and J 9 bases, with 20 bases left between them. The CDR3 extends over 14 amino acids. Germline loops: CDR1 SGHRS, CDR2 YFSETQ.

This chain connects TRBV7-3 to TRBJ2-3; 10 bases agree with TRBD2. Germline values: CDR1 SGHTA, CDR2 FQGTGA. The V and J ends lost 2 bases and 5 bases, in that order; junction bases with no gene match: 4. The CDR3 contains 15 residues. The CDR3 loop is CASSLQAGGLDTQYF. The CDR3 coding sequence is TGTGCCAGCAGCTTACAAGCGGGGGGGCTAGATACGCAGTATTTT.

V is TRBV11-3 and J is TRBJ2-1; 8 bases match TRBD2. This CDR3 is built from 15 residues. Germline values: CDR1 SGHNT, CDR2 YENEEA. Trimming removed 5 bases from V and 6 bases from J; junction bases left unmatched: 9. CDR3 sequence: CASSLSGTTSNEQFF. CDR3 sequence (DNA): TGTGCCAGCAGCCTTAGCGGGACGACGAGCAATGAGCAGTTCTTC.

The V call is TRBV19, the J call TRBJ1-1; D ambiguous. The CDR3 length is 14 residues. The germline CDR1 and CDR2 sequences are LNHDA and SQIVND (reference sequence). Trimming cost V 6 bases and J 6 bases, with 17 bases left between them. This chain's CDR3 is CASSTTWAEAEAFF. In nucleotides, the CDR3 is TGTGCCAGTAGCACGACGTGGGCAGAGGCTGAAGCTTTCTTT.

This clone was found once. The V call is TRBV6-6, the J call TRBJ1-2; 9 bases are shared with TRBD1. V was clipped by 6 bases and J by 8 bases; unmatched bases: 4. This CDR3 comprises 12 residues. Germline V gene lookup returns CDR1 MNHNY and CDR2 SVGAGI (reference sequence). The CDR3 DNA reads as TGTGCCAGCAGGCGGGACAGGGACGGCTACACCTTC. Encoded protein: CASRRDRDGYTF.

CDR3 in DNA: TGTGCCAGCAGCTTAAATGATCAGCCCCAGCATTTT. Translation: CASSLNDQPQHF. J is TRBJ1-5 and V is TRBV7-9; D is undetermined. The V end was cut by 2 bases, the J end by 5 bases, with 4 bases between. The germline gives CDR1 SEHNR, CDR2 FQNEAQ (reference sequence). The length of the CDR3 is 12 residues.

This rearrangement joins TRBV4-2 to TRBJ2-3; 10 bases line up with TRBD1. Looked up from germline, CDR1 is LGHNA and CDR2 is YNFKEQ. The CDR3 contains 16 residues. The junction had 5 bases not matched to a gene; V was cut back by 4 bases and J by 1 base. The CDR3 region is CASSRTGGLGTDTQYF. The CDR3 nucleotides are TGTGCCAGCAGCCGGACAGGGGGATTGGGCACAGATACGCAGTATTTT.